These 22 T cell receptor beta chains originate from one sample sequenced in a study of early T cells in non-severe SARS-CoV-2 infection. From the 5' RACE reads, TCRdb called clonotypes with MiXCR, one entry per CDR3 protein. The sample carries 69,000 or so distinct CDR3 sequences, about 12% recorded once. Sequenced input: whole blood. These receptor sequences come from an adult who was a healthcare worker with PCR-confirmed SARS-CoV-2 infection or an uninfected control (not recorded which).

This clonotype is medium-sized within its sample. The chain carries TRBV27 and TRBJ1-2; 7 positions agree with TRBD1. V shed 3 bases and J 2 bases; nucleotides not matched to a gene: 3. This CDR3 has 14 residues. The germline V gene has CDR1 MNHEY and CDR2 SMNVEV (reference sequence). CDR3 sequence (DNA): TGTGCCAGCAGTTTGCAGGGGGGGAACTATGGCTACACCTTC. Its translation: CASSLQGGNYGYTF.

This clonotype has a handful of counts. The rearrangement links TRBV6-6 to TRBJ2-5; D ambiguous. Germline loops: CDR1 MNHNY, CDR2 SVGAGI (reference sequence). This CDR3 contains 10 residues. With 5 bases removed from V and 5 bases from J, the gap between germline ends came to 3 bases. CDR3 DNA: TGTGCCAGCAGTCGGGAGACCCAGTACTTC. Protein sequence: CASSRETQYF.

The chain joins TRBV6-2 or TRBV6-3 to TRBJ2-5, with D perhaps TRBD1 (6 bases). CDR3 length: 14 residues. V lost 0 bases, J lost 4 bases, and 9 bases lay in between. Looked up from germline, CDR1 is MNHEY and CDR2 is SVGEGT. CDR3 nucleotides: TGTGCCAGCAGTTACTCGCAGGGGCGAGAGACCCAGTACTTC. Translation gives CASSYSQGRETQYF.

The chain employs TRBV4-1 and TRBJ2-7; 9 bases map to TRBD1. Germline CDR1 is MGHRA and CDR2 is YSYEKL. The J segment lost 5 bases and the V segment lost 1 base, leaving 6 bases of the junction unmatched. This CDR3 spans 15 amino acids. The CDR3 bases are TGCGCCAGCAGCCAAGCGGGACAGGGATCCCACGAGCAGTACTTC. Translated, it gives CASSQAGQGSHEQYF.

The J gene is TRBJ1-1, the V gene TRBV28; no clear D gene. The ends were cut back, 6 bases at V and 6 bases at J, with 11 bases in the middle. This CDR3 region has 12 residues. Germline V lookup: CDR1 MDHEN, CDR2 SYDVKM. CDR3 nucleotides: TGTGCCAGCAGCCGCGGTACGGCTGAAGCTTTCTTT. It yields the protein CASSRGTAEAFF.

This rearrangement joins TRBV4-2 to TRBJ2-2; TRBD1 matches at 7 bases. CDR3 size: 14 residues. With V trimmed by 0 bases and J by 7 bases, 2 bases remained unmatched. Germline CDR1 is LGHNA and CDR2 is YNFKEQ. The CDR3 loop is CASSQDRGIGELFF. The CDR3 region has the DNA TGTGCCAGCAGCCAAGACAGGGGGATCGGGGAGCTGTTTTTT.

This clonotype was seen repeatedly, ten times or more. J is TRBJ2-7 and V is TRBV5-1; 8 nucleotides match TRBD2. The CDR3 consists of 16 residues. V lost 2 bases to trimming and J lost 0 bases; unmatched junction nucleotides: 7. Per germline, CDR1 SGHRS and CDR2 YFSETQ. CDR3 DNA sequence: TGCGCCAGCAGCTTTCACCATCTAGCGGGCTCCTACGAGCAGTACTTC. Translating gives CASSFHHLAGSYEQYF.

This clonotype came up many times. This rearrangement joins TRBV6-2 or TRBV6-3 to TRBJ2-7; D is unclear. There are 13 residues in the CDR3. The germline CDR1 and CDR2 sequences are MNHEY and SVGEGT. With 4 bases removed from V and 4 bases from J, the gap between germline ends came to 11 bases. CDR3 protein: CASSSTVRYEQYF. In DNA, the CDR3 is TGTGCCAGCAGTTCCACAGTGAGGTACGAGCAGTACTTC.

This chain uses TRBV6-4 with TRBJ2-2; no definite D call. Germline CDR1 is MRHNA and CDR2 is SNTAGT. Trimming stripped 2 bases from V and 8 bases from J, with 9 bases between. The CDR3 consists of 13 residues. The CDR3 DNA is TGTGCCAGCAGTGACCAGTACCCTGGGGAGCTGTTTTTT. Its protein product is CASSDQYPGELFF.

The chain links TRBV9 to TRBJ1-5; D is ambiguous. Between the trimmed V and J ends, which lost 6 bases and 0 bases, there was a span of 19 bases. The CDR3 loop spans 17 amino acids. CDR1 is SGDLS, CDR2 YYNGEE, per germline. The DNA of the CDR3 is TGTGCCAGCACCACTGCTCGAACAGATTATAGCAATCAGCCCCAGCATTTT. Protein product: CASTTARTDYSNQPQHF. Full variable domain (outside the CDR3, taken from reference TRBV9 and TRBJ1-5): DSGVTQTPKHLITATGQRVTLRCSPRSGDLSVYWYQQSLDQGLQFLIQYYNGEERAKGNILERFSAQQFPDLHSELNLSSLELGDSALYFCASTTARTDYSNQPQHFGDGTRLSIL.

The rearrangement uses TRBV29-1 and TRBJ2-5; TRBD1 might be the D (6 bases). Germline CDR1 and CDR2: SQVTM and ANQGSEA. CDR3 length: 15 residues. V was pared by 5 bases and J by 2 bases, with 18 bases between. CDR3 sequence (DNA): TGCAGCGTTTCTCTCGGTGGGGGCAGACAAGAGACCCAGTACTTC. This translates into CSVSLGGGRQETQYF.

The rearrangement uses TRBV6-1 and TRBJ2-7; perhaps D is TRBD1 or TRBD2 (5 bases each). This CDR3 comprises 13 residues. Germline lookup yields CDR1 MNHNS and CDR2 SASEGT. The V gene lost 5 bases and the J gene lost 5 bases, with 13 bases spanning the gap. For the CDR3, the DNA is TGTGCCAGCAGTAGACGGGGACCTGACGAGCAGTACTTC. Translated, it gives CASSRRGPDEQYF.

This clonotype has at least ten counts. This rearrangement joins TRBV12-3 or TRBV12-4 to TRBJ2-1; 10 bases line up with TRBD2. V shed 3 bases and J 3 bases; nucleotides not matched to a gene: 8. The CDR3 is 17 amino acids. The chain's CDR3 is CASSLVPTSGRYNEQFF. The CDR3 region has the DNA TGTGCCAGCAGTTTGGTCCCGACTAGCGGGCGCTACAATGAGCAGTTCTTC.

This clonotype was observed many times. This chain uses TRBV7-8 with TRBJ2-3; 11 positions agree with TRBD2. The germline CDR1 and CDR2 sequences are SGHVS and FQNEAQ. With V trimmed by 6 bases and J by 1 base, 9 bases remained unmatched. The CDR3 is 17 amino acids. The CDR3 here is CASRSIPGLAGTDTQYF. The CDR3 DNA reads TGTGCCAGCAGAAGCATCCCGGGACTAGCGGGCACAGATACGCAGTATTTT.

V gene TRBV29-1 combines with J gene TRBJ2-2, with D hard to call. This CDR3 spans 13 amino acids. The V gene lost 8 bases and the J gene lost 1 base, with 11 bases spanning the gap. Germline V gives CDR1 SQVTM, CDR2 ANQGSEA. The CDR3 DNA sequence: TGCAGCTCACTTTCTATGAACACCGGGGAGCTGTTTTTT. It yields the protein CSSLSMNTGELFF.

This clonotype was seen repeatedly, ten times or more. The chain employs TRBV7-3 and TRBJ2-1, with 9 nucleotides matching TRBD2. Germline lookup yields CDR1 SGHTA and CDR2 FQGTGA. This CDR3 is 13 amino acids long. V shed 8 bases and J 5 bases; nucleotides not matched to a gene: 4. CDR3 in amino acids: CASGAGGHNEQFF. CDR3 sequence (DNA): TGTGCCAGCGGAGCGGGAGGTCACAATGAGCAGTTCTTC. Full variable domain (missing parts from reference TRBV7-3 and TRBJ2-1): GAGVSQTPSNKVTEKGKYVELRCDPISGHTALYWYRQSLGQGPEFLIYFQGTGAADDSGLPNDRFFAVRPEGSVSTLKIQRTERGDSAVYLCASGAGGHNEQFFGPGTRLTVL.

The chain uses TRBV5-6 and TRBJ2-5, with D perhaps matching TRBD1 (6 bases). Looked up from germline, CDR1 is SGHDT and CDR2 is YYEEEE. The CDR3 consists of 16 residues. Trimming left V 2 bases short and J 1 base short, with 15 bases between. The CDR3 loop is CASSLFKDRFQETQYF. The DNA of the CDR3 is TGTGCCAGCAGCTTATTTAAGGACAGATTCCAAGAGACCCAGTACTTC.

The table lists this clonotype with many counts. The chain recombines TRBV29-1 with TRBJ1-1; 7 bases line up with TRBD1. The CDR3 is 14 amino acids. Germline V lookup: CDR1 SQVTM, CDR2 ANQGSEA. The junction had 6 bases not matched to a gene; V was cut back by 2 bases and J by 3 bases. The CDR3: CSVEQGGSDTEAFF. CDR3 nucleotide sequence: TGCAGCGTTGAACAGGGGGGTTCGGACACTGAAGCTTTCTTT.

CDR3 residues: CASSWGDTQYF. CDR3 nucleotide sequence: TGTGCCAGCAGTTGGGGGGATACGCAGTATTTT. The chain combines TRBV6-5 with TRBJ2-3; D possibly matches TRBD1 or TRBD2 (5 bases each). The CDR3 length is 11 residues. Trimming took 4 bases from V and 6 from J, leaving 5 bases between them. Germline V gene lookup returns CDR1 MNHEY and CDR2 SVGAGI.

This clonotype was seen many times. The CDR3 region is CSAPGTGGTEAFF. DNA for the CDR3: TGCAGTGCTCCCGGGACAGGGGGCACTGAAGCTTTCTTT. The chain links TRBV20-1 to TRBJ1-1; TRBD1 agrees at 11 bases. The CDR3 has 13 amino acids. Trimming removed 5 bases from V and 4 bases from J; junction bases left unmatched: 3. From germline, CDR1 is DFQATT and CDR2 SNEGSKA (reference sequence).

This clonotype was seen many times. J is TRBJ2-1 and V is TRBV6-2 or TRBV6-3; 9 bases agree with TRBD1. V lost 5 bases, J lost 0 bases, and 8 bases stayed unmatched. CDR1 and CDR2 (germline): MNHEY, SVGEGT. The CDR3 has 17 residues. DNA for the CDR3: TGTGCCAGCAGTCCTTGGACAGGGGCGACCTCCTACAATGAGCAGTTCTTC. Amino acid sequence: CASSPWTGATSYNEQFF.

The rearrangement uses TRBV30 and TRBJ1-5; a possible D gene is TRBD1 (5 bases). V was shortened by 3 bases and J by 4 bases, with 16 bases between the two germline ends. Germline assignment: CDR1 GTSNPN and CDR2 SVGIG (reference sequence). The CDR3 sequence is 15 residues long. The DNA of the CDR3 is TGTGCCTGGAGCGGCCGGGGGACGGGTAATCAGCCCCAGCATTTT. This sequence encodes CAWSGRGTGNQPQHF.